The T cell receptor beta chain under discussion was sequenced for a study of shared T cell receptors in the human thymus (dated by TCRdb to the early 2020s). For context, the study as a whole: The study investigated the way shared, self-reactive T-cell receptor alpha chains are produced in the human thymus.

The CDR3 starts with the cysteine, ends with the phenylalanine, and has 16 residues. Only the CDR3 DNA stays, 48 bases, in frame from base 1. Compared with germline, V lacks 6 bases and J lacks 1 base; bases without a gene match: 10. The germline V gene supplies CDR1 MRHNA and CDR2 SNTAGT. For this clone: The antigen this receptor binds is unknown. No quality values exist for individual bases; no much larger clone is one base distant.

The library was obtained by the immunoSEQ multiplex PCR assay. Here the immuneACCESS table is served through TCRdb, limited to in-frame sequences with V and J called. Missing clones are a known gap in these copies; in checked studies unresolved V genes cover under half, and the rest lacks a known reason. The sample includes some 640,000 clones, with 70% to 90% observed a single time. The top ten constitute under 0.01% of the sample. These data also featured in a second study, about human thymus T cells. Per that second paper: In Finland, the donors were immunologically healthy infants who were having open corrective cardiac surgery for congenital heart defects. Thymus tissue was obtained as surgical resects removed during corrective cardiac surgery. Both the thymic and the peripheral blood repertoires appeared to show biased V and J gene segment usage. According to the related research, thymic TCR repertoires were highly overlapping among unrelated individuals. The study used under 10 infant thymus samples plus four related peripheral blood samples to characterize TCR alpha and beta repertoires. The cohort included about 6 male and a couple of female infants, with donor ages spanning 7 to 244 days. Thymocytes were released mechanically from tissue and stored at -70 °C as pellets of 10-30 million cells. Genomic DNA was extracted from frozen cell pellets with a QIAsymphony instrument. The immunoSEQ multiplex PCR assay was used to amplify the TCRB and TCRAD loci from a standardized quantity of quality-controlled genomic DNA. Amplicons spanned the V(D)J region at a length sufficient to cover the CDR3 and identify V and J genes. The commercial immunoSEQ service was used to sequence amplicons on an Illumina platform. Primer bias and sequencing errors were corrected as previously described, and TCRAD and TCRB were defined on the basis of the IMGT database. immunoSEQ Analyzer 3.0 and VDJTools were used for repertoire analysis, which covered basic statistics, V/J segment usage, diversity estimates, rarefaction and pairwise overlap. Diversity was estimated using the Chao1, ChaoE, Efron-Thisted, Shannon and inverse Simpson indices, and was also estimated on datasets down-sampled to the size of the smallest sample. For repertoire overlap, CDR3 nucleotide sequence, V gene and J gene had to match strictly, and clustering was done by Jaccard-based multidimensional scaling. On average, roughly 890,000 unique TCRB clonotypes were obtained from thymus samples, compared with 70,000 to 90,000 from blood samples.

The chain is made from TRBV6-4 and TRBJ1-1, and TRBD1 aligns with 8 junction nucleotides. The sequenced sample consisted of thymocytes. This TCR derives from a boy under two years old with a congenital heart defect. Donor details come from another sample of the same person, matched by shared clones. In nucleotides, the sequence is TGTGCCAGCAGCCCCCCCGGACAGGGACGGAACACTGAAGCTTTCTTT. It translates as CASSPPGQGRNTEAFF.